The sample holds many counts of the clone carrying this T cell receptor (beta chain). The data stem from a study of T cells in Graves' hyperthyroidism and ophthalmopathy. Germline assignment: CDR1 MNHNS and CDR2 SASEGT. This CDR3 contains 12 residues. Trimming removed 5 bases from V and 5 bases from J, with 10 bases in between. The TCR beta CDR3 regions underwent amplification using RNA transcripts as the source. HTBI primers drove first-round RT-PCR of the TCR CDR3. Via MiXCR, TCRdb re-called the multiplex PCR reads, giving one row per CDR3 protein. The sample lists a few hundred thousand distinct CDR3 sequences, around 15% occurring once.

V is TRBV6-1 and J is TRBJ2-7; D is ambiguous. Sequencing input: blood. The TCR originated in a woman in her twenties or thirties with Graves' ophthalmopathy. CDR3 DNA sequence: TGTGCCAGCAGTAGGGCTATGGACGAGCAGTACTTC. Its translation is CASSRAMDEQYF.